Below, 15 T cell receptor beta chains from the same sample are listed, as sequenced in a study of response to subunit inactivated influenza vaccine. TCRdb independently ran MiXCR on the RT-PCR reads; one entry per CDR3 protein. The sample comprises around 710,000 distinct CDR3 sequences, approximately 15% of which are singletons, and less than 7% rests with the top ten. The input for sequencing was PBMCs from blood, taken around two weeks before vaccination. These receptors came from a man between 45 and 60 years old who received an inactivated influenza vaccine.

J is TRBJ1-5 and V is TRBV6-1, with D perhaps TRBD1 (5 bases). This CDR3 comprises 15 residues. The germline V and J ends were trimmed by 1 base and 2 bases, with 9 bases remaining between them. The germline V gene has CDR1 MNHNS and CDR2 SASEGT. CDR3 in amino acids: CASSEGGMGNQPQHF. In DNA, the CDR3 is TGTGCCAGCAGTGAAGGGGGCATGGGCAATCAGCCCCAGCATTTT.

This sequence joins TRBV29-1 and TRBJ2-1, with D perhaps matching TRBD2 (5 bases). Trimming took off 3 bases at V and 10 bases at J, with 16 bases between the two ends. CDR1 is SQVTM and CDR2 is ANQGSEA in the germline V gene. This CDR3 region has 13 residues. The CDR3 region has the DNA TGCAGCGTTGAGGGAGAACCCGGCGGCGAGCAGTTCTTC. This translates into CSVEGEPGGEQFF.

This clonotype appeared many times. The V call is TRBV7-6, the J call TRBJ2-2; tentatively, D is TRBD2 (5 bases). V shed 3 bases and J shed 7 bases, with 15 bases lying between them. CDR1 is SGHVS and CDR2 is FNYEAQ in the germline V gene. There are 15 residues in the CDR3. The CDR3 DNA reads TGTGCCAGCAGCTTGAATGCAATACGGGGCGGGGAGCTGTTTTTT. Its translation: CASSLNAIRGGELFF.

This clonotype was counted a few times. This rearrangement joins TRBV3-1 to TRBJ2-1; no reliable D call. Germline V gives CDR1 LGHDT, CDR2 YNNKEL (reference sequence). V dropped 0 bases and J dropped 5 bases, with 5 bases sitting between them. The CDR3 extends over 13 amino acids. CDR3 sequence reads: CASSQDSDNEQFF. The CDR3, as DNA: TGTGCCAGCAGCCAAGACAGTGACAATGAGCAGTTCTTC.

There are a few counts of this clonotype. This CDR3 reads CASSAWVNQPQHF. The DNA for the CDR3 is TGTGCCAGCAGCGCCTGGGTCAATCAGCCCCAGCATTTT. The chain recombines TRBV6-1 with TRBJ1-5; D gene uncertain. V lost 6 bases and J 3 bases, leaving 9 bases between the germline ends. This CDR3 comprises 13 residues. Germline assignment: CDR1 MNHNS and CDR2 SASEGT.

This clonotype was picked up a small number of times. The rearrangement joins TRBV12-3 or TRBV12-4 to TRBJ2-3; 13 bases match TRBD2. J was trimmed by 2 bases and V by 8 bases; bases with no gene match: 10. CDR3 length equals 17 residues. CDR3 protein: CASYFGGLAGITDTQYF. In nucleotides, the CDR3 is TGTGCCAGCTACTTCGGGGGACTAGCGGGAATCACAGATACGCAGTATTTT.

This clonotype occurred a few times. This sequence joins TRBV5-5 and TRBJ2-5, with D possibly TRBD1 on 5 matching bases. The length of the CDR3 is 14 residues. The germline V and J ends were trimmed by 4 bases and 9 bases, with 19 bases remaining between them. Germline V lookup: CDR1 SGHKS, CDR2 YYEKEE (reference sequence). This CDR3 reads CASSTDGHLVSQYF. In DNA, the CDR3 is TGTGCCAGCAGCACCGACGGACACCTGGTTTCCCAGTACTTC.

This clonotype turned up a few times. This chain links TRBV7-9 with TRBJ2-5; 8 bases are shared with TRBD2. Per germline, CDR1 SEHNR and CDR2 FQNEAQ (reference sequence). V shed 5 bases, J shed 5 bases, and the junction held 13 bases outside the gene matches. This CDR3 is 16 amino acids long. CDR3 sequence (DNA): TGTGCCAGCAGCCCCCGCGGGGGGAGGCTTTTGGAGACCCAGTACTTC. This encodes CASSPRGGRLLETQYF.

The chain couples TRBV12-3 or TRBV12-4 to TRBJ2-7; D tentatively reads TRBD1 or TRBD2 (5 bases each). V dropped 3 bases and J dropped 6 bases, with 15 bases sitting between them. CDR3 length: 14 residues. The CDR3 sequence is CASSFRDGFAEQYF. As DNA, the CDR3 is TGTGCCAGCAGTTTCCGGGACGGCTTTGCCGAGCAGTACTTC.

Many counts were recorded for this clonotype. The chain employs TRBV6-1 and TRBJ1-1, with D unclear. CDR1 is MNHNS and CDR2 is SASEGT in the germline V gene. The germline V and J ends were trimmed by 7 bases and 5 bases, with 17 bases remaining between them. CDR3 length equals 14 residues. CDR3 nucleotides: TGTGCCAGCAAAAAGCCGGGCCCGGTTACTGAAGCTTTCTTT. It yields the protein CASKKPGPVTEAFF.

This clonotype was seen a handful of times. The V and J genes are TRBV12-3 or TRBV12-4 and TRBJ2-1, with a possible D match to TRBD1 (6 bases). Trimming shortened V by 3 bases and J by 6 bases, and 18 bases separated the two germline ends. This CDR3 contains 16 residues. The CDR3 loop reads CASSFPSRGRGNEQFF. As DNA, the CDR3 is TGTGCCAGCAGTTTTCCGTCCCGGGGCAGGGGCAATGAGCAGTTCTTC.

The CDR3 DNA follows: TGTGCCAGCAGCCAGACTCGACAGGGGGCAAATACGCAGTATTTT. This sequence encodes CASSQTRQGANTQYF. The chain joins TRBV7-9 to TRBJ2-3; 10 bases map to TRBD1. Germline assignment: CDR1 SEHNR and CDR2 FQNEAQ (reference sequence). The CDR3 contains 15 residues. V lost 5 bases to trimming and J lost 7 bases; unmatched junction nucleotides: 9.

This chain uses TRBV20-1 with TRBJ1-6; tentatively, D is TRBD1 (5 bases). Trimming removed 3 bases at V and 6 bases at J, with 15 bases between. The CDR3 runs to 15 residues. The germline V gene encodes CDR1 DFQATT and CDR2 SNEGSKA (reference sequence). The CDR3, as DNA: TGCAGTGCTAGTTACCGGGACCGATCTAATTCACCCCTCCACTTT. Residues: CSASYRDRSNSPLHF.

The J gene is TRBJ2-1, the V gene TRBV4-2; 8 bases agree with TRBD2. J gave up 7 bases and V 1 base, and 6 bases lay outside the gene matches. Germline CDR1 LGHNA, CDR2 YNFKEQ. The CDR3 loop spans 15 amino acids. The CDR3 DNA reads TGTGCCAGCAGCCAAGCTGCGGGGGGCGGTAATGAGCAGTTCTTC. It specifies CASSQAAGGGNEQFF.

This clonotype appeared a few times. The chain has TRBV5-1 and TRBJ1-2, with 8 bases identical to TRBD1. CDR1 SGHRS and CDR2 YFSETQ come from the germline V gene. The CDR3 sequence is 13 residues long. Trimming cost V 4 bases and J 8 bases; bases outside gene matches: 7. Here the CDR3 DNA reads TGCGCCAGCAGCATGGACAGGGCCGGAGGCTACACCTTC. Translated, it gives CASSMDRAGGYTF.